This entry is about one T cell receptor (beta chain). Per germline, CDR1 SGHVS and CDR2 FNYEAQ. This CDR3 contains 15 residues. Germline trimming cut 4 bases from V and 7 bases from J; bases unmatched to any gene: 8. These data belong to a study of cytomegalovirus exposure and HLA in healthy donors. The PCR used 60 Vbeta and 13 Jbeta primers. Authors' processing steps: Later, 75 million to 100 million unique TCR beta chains were counted in an analysis, and approximately 10 million of them were shared. Produced via immunoSEQ multiplex PCR; TCRdb's table is partial and in-frame only. V and J calls and clone size are given by that table; D and trimming were obtained from the DNA. The data contain about 100,000 clones, less than 90% of them singletons.

This rearrangement joins TRBV7-6 to TRBJ2-1; 9 positions agree with TRBD1. Sequencing used PBMCs. This receptor was taken from a man aged 35-49 years in good health and CMV-seronegative. The CDR3 region has the DNA TGTGCCAGCAGCTGGGGCTACAGGGGGCGGAATGAGCAGTTCTTC. Translated: CASSWGYRGRNEQFF.